The 27 T cell receptor beta chains below come from one sample, sequenced in a study of T cell responses to AZD1222 COVID-19 vaccine. The repertoire was sequenced with immunoSEQ multiplex PCR; TCRdb's copy has only in-frame clones and lacks some. The profile shows roughly 190,000 clones, approximately 95% of them singletons. The input for sequencing was peripheral blood, taken on day 0 of AZD1222 vaccination. The origin of the receptors is an adult in good health.

CDR3 bases: TGTGCCAGCAGTTCAGGACAGGGTCCCACAGATACGCAGTATTTT. Amino acids: CASSSGQGPTDTQYF. The chain uses TRBV27 and TRBJ2-3; 8 bases match TRBD1. Germline-derived CDR1 and CDR2 are MNHEY and SMNVEV (reference sequence). J lost 2 bases, V lost 4 bases, and 5 bases had no gene match. The CDR3 covers 15 residues.

This chain joins TRBV6-5 and TRBJ1-3, with D unresolved. CDR1 and CDR2 from the germline V gene are MNHEY and SVGAGI. Trimming pared 2 bases from V and 0 bases from J, leaving 8 bases between. This CDR3 spans 15 amino acids. CDR3 in DNA: TGTGCCAGCAGTTACGGCGGAAGCTCTGGAAACACCATATATTTT. It codes for CASSYGGSSGNTIYF.

The chain has TRBV2 and TRBJ2-3; 7 bases are shared with TRBD1. Germline CDR1 SNHLY, CDR2 FYNNEI. J gave up 6 bases and V 7 bases, and 10 bases lay outside the gene matches. This CDR3 region has 14 residues. The CDR3: CASNEQGISDTQYF. As DNA, the CDR3 is TGTGCCAGCAACGAACAGGGGATTTCGGATACGCAGTATTTT.

The chain links TRBV2 to TRBJ2-7, with 8 bases that match TRBD2. CDR1 and CDR2 (germline): SNHLY, FYNNEI. The CDR3 is 14 amino acids. With 6 bases clipped from V and 4 bases from J, the junction kept 8 bases outside the gene matches. CDR3 region: CASSLSGRTYEQYF. The CDR3 DNA is TGTGCCAGCAGCCTCAGCGGGAGAACGTACGAGCAGTACTTC.

The V and J genes are TRBV20-1 and TRBJ1-6; D is undetermined. The germline V gene has CDR1 DFQATT and CDR2 SNEGSKA (reference sequence). This CDR3 is 14 amino acids long. Trimming took 3 bases from V and 8 from J, leaving 14 bases between them. The CDR3 DNA sequence: TGCAGTGCTAGTCCAAACAAGAGGTATTCACCCCTCCACTTT. Protein sequence: CSASPNKRYSPLHF.

The rearrangement uses TRBV14 and TRBJ2-1, with TRBD2 identical over 11 bases. Trimming at V came to 5 bases and at J to 3 bases, leaving 6 bases not matched to a gene. This CDR3 is 16 amino acids long. Germline values: CDR1 SGHDN, CDR2 FVKESK. This CDR3 reads CASSSPGLAVYNEQFF. The CDR3 DNA is TGTGCCAGCAGCTCGCCGGGACTAGCGGTCTACAATGAGCAGTTCTTC.

The chain carries TRBV7-2 and TRBJ1-3; D remains ambiguous. The CDR3 covers 19 residues. With 3 bases removed from V and 0 bases from J, the gap between germline ends came to 21 bases. CDR1 and CDR2 from the germline V gene are SGHTA and FQGNSA. CDR3 sequence: CASSFAPRWSLRSGNTIYF. DNA for the CDR3: TGTGCCAGCAGCTTTGCTCCGAGATGGTCACTTCGCTCTGGAAACACCATATATTTT.

V and J are TRBV6-5 and TRBJ2-7; 10 bases line up with TRBD1. The trim removed 10 bases at V and 6 bases at J, leaving 12 bases unmatched. CDR1 MNHEY and CDR2 SVGAGI come from the germline V gene. CDR3 length: 14 amino acids. The CDR3 DNA reads TGTGCCATCTCCCCGGGGACAGGGGACCGCGAGCAGTACTTC. Its protein is CAISPGTGDREQYF.

The V and J genes are TRBV5-1 and TRBJ1-1; D is unresolved. Germline CDR1 SGHRS, CDR2 YFSETQ. This CDR3 has 14 amino acids. V was cut by 5 bases and J by 0 bases, with 11 bases left in between. In nucleotides, the CDR3 is TGCGCCAGCAGTTATACGGAGATGAACACTGAAGCTTTCTTT. It yields the protein CASSYTEMNTEAFF.

The sample holds one count of this clone. The chain joins TRBV30 to TRBJ1-5; D gene unclear. This CDR3 region has 13 residues. The germline V gene encodes CDR1 GTSNPN and CDR2 SVGIG (reference sequence). Trimming cost V 2 bases and J 2 bases, with 7 bases left between them. The CDR3 DNA sequence: TGTGCCTGGAGTTATGATGGCAATCAGCCCCAGCATTTT. Protein sequence: CAWSYDGNQPQHF.

The V and J genes are TRBV27 and TRBJ1-1; no reliable D call. The CDR3 consists of 16 residues. Deletions cut 0 bases from V and 10 bases from J, with 21 bases between. Germline V gene lookup returns CDR1 MNHEY and CDR2 SMNVEV (reference sequence). In DNA, the CDR3 is TGTGCCAGCAGTTTATCCGGCTGGGGTATTGTGGGTGGAGCTTTCTTT. It is translated as CASSLSGWGIVGGAFF.

The chain joins TRBV7-9 to TRBJ1-1; 7 bases fit TRBD1. Germline-derived CDR1 and CDR2 are SEHNR and FQNEAQ (reference sequence). Germline trimming cut 5 bases from V and 6 bases from J; bases unmatched to any gene: 6. The CDR3 consists of 13 residues. The CDR3 sequence: CASSARQGPEAFF. The CDR3 nucleotides are TGTGCCAGCAGCGCGAGACAGGGACCTGAAGCTTTCTTT. The full variable domain, completed using reference TRBV7-9 and TRBJ1-1, is DTGVSQNPRHKITKRGQNVTFRCDPISEHNRLYWYRQTLGQGPEFLTYFQNEAQLEKSRLLSDRFSAERPKGSFSTLEIQRTEQGDSAMYLCASSARQGPEAFFGQGTRLTVV.

The gene calls are TRBV3-1 (or the pseudogene TRBV3-2) and TRBJ2-3; a possible D gene is TRBD2 (7 bases). The V and J ends lost 0 bases and 0 bases respectively, with 13 bases between them. This CDR3 has 17 amino acids. Germline loops: CDR1 LGHDT, CDR2 YNNKEL (reference sequence). CDR3: CASSQDAGAPSTDTQYF. In DNA form, the CDR3 reads TGTGCCAGCAGCCAAGACGCGGGGGCCCCTAGCACAGATACGCAGTATTTT.

J is TRBJ1-5 and V is TRBV5-6, with unresolved D. CDR1 SGHDT and CDR2 YYEEEE come from the germline V gene. The CDR3 is 16 amino acids. Trimming left V 1 base short and J 3 bases short, with 14 bases between. This CDR3 reads CASSLSQAAPNQPQHF. Here the CDR3 DNA reads TGTGCCAGCAGCTTGTCTCAGGCAGCCCCCAATCAGCCCCAGCATTTT. The variable domain in full, with the rest retrieved from reference TRBV5-6 and TRBJ1-5, is DAGVTQSPTHLIKTRGQQVTLRCSPKSGHDTVSWYQQALGQGPQFIFQYYEEEERQRGNFPDRFSGHQFPNYSSELNVNALLLGDSALYLCASSLSQAAPNQPQHFGDGTRLSIL.

This chain's CDR3 is CASSSSPRGESNYGYTF. The CDR3 region has the DNA TGTGCCAGTAGTTCAAGCCCCCGGGGCGAATCTAACTATGGCTACACCTTC. This chain joins TRBV19 and TRBJ1-2; D may be TRBD1 (5 bases). The ends were cut back, 5 bases at V and 0 bases at J, with 19 bases in the middle. Germline CDR1 and CDR2: LNHDA and SQIVND (reference sequence). CDR3 size: 17 residues.

V usage is TRBV5-4 and J usage is TRBJ2-1; a weak D match, TRBD2 (6 bases). CDR1 SGHNT and CDR2 YYREEE come from the germline V gene (reference sequence). Trimming stripped 3 bases from V and 0 bases from J, with 13 bases between. The CDR3 has 16 amino acids. CDR3 nucleotide sequence: TGTGCCAGCAGCTCCTTTGGGGGGATCTCCTACAATGAGCAGTTCTTC. It specifies CASSSFGGISYNEQFF.

This CDR3 reads CASSNQGQGRGTDTQYF. The CDR3 DNA reads TGCGCCAGCAGCAATCAGGGACAGGGGAGGGGCACAGATACGCAGTATTTT. The V and J genes are TRBV5-1 and TRBJ2-3, with 10 nucleotides matching TRBD1. The V gene's germline CDR1 is SGHRS and CDR2 YFSETQ. J was trimmed by 1 base and V by 4 bases; bases with no gene match: 9. This CDR3 spans 17 amino acids.

The chain couples TRBV7-6 to TRBJ2-1, with 10 nucleotides matching TRBD2. The length of the CDR3 is 19 residues. Germline CDR1 SGHVS, CDR2 FNYEAQ. V shed 1 base, J shed 0 bases, and the junction held 9 bases outside the gene matches. CDR3 amino acids: CASSLEASGGHNSYNEQFF. The CDR3 DNA sequence: TGTGCCAGCAGCTTAGAGGCTAGCGGGGGCCACAACTCCTACAATGAGCAGTTCTTC.

The V call is TRBV10-3, the J call TRBJ2-3; D may be TRBD2 (5 bases). Trimming cost V 3 bases and J 0 bases, with 19 bases left between them. The CDR3 is made up of 18 amino acids. Looked up from germline, CDR1 is ENHRY and CDR2 is SYGVKD. The DNA for the CDR3 is TGTGCCATCAGTGACCCCCATGTTGGTAGCGAAAGCACAGATACGCAGTATTTT. It encodes CAISDPHVGSESTDTQYF.

CDR3 sequence reads: CASSPRDRVDTQYF. CDR3 in DNA: TGTGCCAGCAGTCCGAGAGACAGGGTCGATACGCAGTATTTT. The chain is built from TRBV6-5 and TRBJ2-3; 7 positions match TRBD1. This CDR3 region has 14 residues. Looked up from germline, CDR1 is MNHEY and CDR2 is SVGAGI. Germline trimming cut 5 bases from V and 6 bases from J; bases unmatched to any gene: 8.

The chain recombines TRBV5-1 with TRBJ1-5; D unresolved. V lost 2 bases to trimming and J lost 7 bases, with 10 bases between them. Per germline, CDR1 SGHRS and CDR2 YFSETQ. The CDR3 runs 13 residues. CDR3 region: CASSLREDQPQHF. The CDR3 DNA reads as TGCGCCAGCAGCTTAAGGGAGGACCAGCCCCAGCATTTT.

The rearrangement joins TRBV3-1 (or the pseudogene TRBV3-2) to TRBJ1-2; D may be TRBD1 (5 bases). Trimming removed 7 bases from V and 4 bases from J, with 13 bases in between. Per germline, CDR1 LGHDT and CDR2 YNNKEL (reference sequence). The CDR3 is made up of 13 amino acids. CDR3 in DNA: TGTGCCAGCACCTCGACAGCTTCCTATGGCTACACCTTC. Translating gives CASTSTASYGYTF.

The chain recombines TRBV27 with TRBJ1-2; D is possibly TRBD1 (5 bases). The CDR3 spans 14 residues. CDR1 is MNHEY, CDR2 SMNVEV, per germline (reference sequence). V gave up 5 bases and J gave up 4 bases, with 14 bases separating them. CDR3 sequence reads: CASSSDSGVYGYTF. The CDR3 bases are TGTGCCAGCAGTAGCGACAGCGGAGTCTATGGCTACACCTTC.

The V gene is TRBV25-1, the J gene TRBJ1-2, with TRBD1 as a possible D gene (6 bases). Trimming pared 2 bases from V and 4 bases from J, leaving 8 bases between. CDR3 length: 13 residues. The germline V gene has CDR1 MGHDK and CDR2 SYGVNS. This CDR3 reads CASSEGQSYGYTF. CDR3 nucleotide sequence: TGTGCCAGCAGTGAAGGACAGTCCTATGGCTACACCTTC.

J is TRBJ1-5 and V is TRBV3-1 (or the pseudogene TRBV3-2); 9 nucleotides line up with TRBD1. Germline-derived CDR1 and CDR2 are LGHDT and YNNKEL (reference sequence). V was clipped by 0 bases and J by 6 bases; unmatched bases: 3. This CDR3 has 15 amino acids. The CDR3 here is CASSQDVTGGQPQHF. DNA of the CDR3: TGTGCCAGCAGCCAAGATGTGACAGGGGGTCAGCCCCAGCATTTT.

This rearrangement joins TRBV5-1 to TRBJ1-4; no clear D gene. The V end was cut by 7 bases, the J end by 8 bases, with 18 bases between. CDR1 and CDR2 from the germline V gene are SGHRS and YFSETQ. The CDR3 runs to 14 residues. The CDR3 sequence is CASRRTFQQEKLFF. CDR3 sequence (DNA): TGCGCCAGCCGCCGGACTTTTCAACAGGAAAAACTGTTTTTT.

The chain links TRBV7-8 to TRBJ2-1; 12 bases agree with TRBD2. This CDR3 comprises 15 residues. CDR1 and CDR2 (germline): SGHVS, FQNEAQ. Trimming removed 4 bases from V and 5 bases from J; junction bases left unmatched: 3. DNA for the CDR3: TGTGCCAGCAGCTCCTGGACTAGCGGGAACAATGAGCAGTTCTTC. It specifies CASSSWTSGNNEQFF. The whole variable domain, filled in from reference TRBV7-8 and TRBJ2-1, reads GAGVSQSPRYKVAKRGQDVALRCDPISGHVSLFWYQQALGQGPEFLTYFQNEAQLDKSGLPSDRFFAERPEGSVSTLKIQRTQQEDSAVYLCASSSWTSGNNEQFFGPGTRLTVL.